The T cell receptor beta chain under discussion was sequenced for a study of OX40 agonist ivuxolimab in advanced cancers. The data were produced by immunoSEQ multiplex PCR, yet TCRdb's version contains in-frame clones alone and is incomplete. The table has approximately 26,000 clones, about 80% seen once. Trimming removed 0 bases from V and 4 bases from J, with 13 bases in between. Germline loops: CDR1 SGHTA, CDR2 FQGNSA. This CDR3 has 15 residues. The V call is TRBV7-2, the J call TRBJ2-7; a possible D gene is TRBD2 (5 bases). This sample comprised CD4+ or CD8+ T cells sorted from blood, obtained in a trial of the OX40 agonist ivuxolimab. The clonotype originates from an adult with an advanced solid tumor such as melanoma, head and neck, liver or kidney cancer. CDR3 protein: CASSLAGSTLYEQYF. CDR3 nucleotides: TGTGCCAGCAGCTTAGCGGGGAGCACTTTATACGAGCAGTACTTC.